This note documents a single TCR beta chain sequence. The target of this receptor is not known. No base-level quality is on record; no much larger clone is a single base apart. Per the publication, the time point label means: baseline before first vaccination. Explained via the paper, the treatment or condition label denotes: meningococcal conjugate vaccine given as trial control. Vaccinee samples were obtained from the UK trials COV001 and COV002, which included a single-blind randomized controlled phase 2/3 trial of AZD1222 (ChAdOx1 nCoV-19) in healthy adults. Trial participant PBMC samples were collected at day 0 and day 28 after the second dose for TCRbeta chain sequencing. CDR1 and CDR2 were assigned from the germline V gene as SGHDN and FVKESK. The V end loses 1 base and the J end loses 3 bases, and a stretch of 21 bases separates them. The cysteine opens and the phenylalanine closes a CDR3 of 19 amino acids. Only CDR3 DNA is held: 57 bases, read in frame from base 1.

This entry is derived from a study of T cell responses to AZD1222 COVID-19 vaccine (dated by TCRdb to about 2021). With regard to the full study: TCR sequencing covered some 250 trial participants: 200 to 220 given two doses of AZD1222 and around 26 given two doses of MenACWY control vaccine. Enrollment into the trials was organized by age into subgroups of 18-55, 56-69 and 70-plus years, and those subgroups contained about 150, 27 and 61 TCR-sequenced participants, respectively. General conclusions and limits of the study: Because no samples from the day 14 peak response were available, repertoires could be characterized only after the peak T cell response. Nearly half of unique spike-specific TCRs reportedly recognized epitopes outside regions mutated in the B.1.351 and B.1.1.7 variants. Most participants were white British and females outnumbered males, and the authors suggested that clonal diversity may have been underestimated. The whole spike protein was spanned by vaccine-associated CD4 TCRs, and dominant responses were seen in regions 160-218 and 743-854. Conclusions about previously exposed vaccinees were limited because only six AZD1222 recipients were SARS-CoV-2 seropositive at baseline. In the small 56-69-year group, the increase in depth fell short of significance, most likely because of low power. A significant rise in spike-specific TCR breadth and depth was observed after two AZD1222 doses relative to day 0 and relative to MenACWY recipients.

The CDR3 regions of human TCRbeta chains were subjected to immunosequencing. Per the authors' processing: TCRs in the repertoires were matched against a reference library of SARS-CoV-2-specific TCRs that had been generated with the MIRA antigen-specificity platform. Breadth meant the fraction of unique TCRs that were SARS-CoV-2-associated, whereas depth meant the fraction of total T cells that were SARS-CoV-2-associated. Using the MIRA data, every spike-specific TCR was mapped to the spike region that the TCR reacted to and assigned to either a CD4 or a CD8 class. Log10-transformed breadth and depth values were compared by one-way ANOVA with Sidak's multiple comparisons tests. The table was pulled from immuneACCESS by TCRdb, which kept in-frame rearrangements only. Such tables lose some clones; where checked, under half of the loss comes from unresolved V genes, and the rest has no known cause. Clonal size and the V and J genes are those of that table, whereas D and trimming came from the DNA. The sample table shows 80,000 to 100,000 clones, and roughly 88% are seen once. The ten most abundant clones make up over 9% of the sample.

The chain is made from TRBV14 and TRBJ1-4; tentative D gene TRBD1, with 5 bases matching. The material was peripheral blood, obtained on day 0 of MenACWY control vaccination. This clonotype originated in an adult in good health. The CDR3 here reads CASSQGGARPRGANEKLFF. The bases read TGTGCCAGCAGCCAAGGCGGGGCCAGGCCGCGGGGGGCTAATGAAAAACTGTTTTTT.